These T cell receptor beta chains were read from a single sample in a study of molecular identifiers for immune sequencing clone quantification. TCRdb ran MiXCR on the PCR reads and lists one entry per CDR3 protein. The sample gives about 65,000 distinct CDR3 sequences, about 18% of which show up once; under 2% is in the top ten. Sequenced: naive CD8+ T cells from blood, with Jurkat cell RNA spiked in. The origin of the receptors is a human donor in good health. Some libraries in this study had Jurkat cell RNA spiked in. The CDR3 runs from the conserved cysteine through the conserved F or W.

j_call v_call cdr3_aa
TRBJ2-3 TRBV19 CASRPLGTDTQYF
TRBJ2-7 TRBV11-2 CASSLVLYYEQYF
TRBJ1-4 TRBV7-9 CASSSEGGVSEKLFF
TRBJ2-7 TRBV7-9 CASSLATSGTSYEQYF
TRBJ2-6 TRBV7-6 CASSPRLAGGANVLTF
TRBJ2-1 TRBV5-1 CASSLGFNSGGTRNEQFF
TRBJ1-1 TRBV27 CASSLVRGWDTEAFF
TRBJ2-1 TRBV5-1 CASSLASGPLKSYNEQFF
TRBJ2-5 TRBV28 CASSTDRGFTQYF
TRBJ2-3 TRBV7-8 CAIRAGGPTDTQYF
TRBJ2-2 TRBV7-6 CASSSGEGLPPEELFF
TRBJ2-3 TRBV13 CASSLRPLSGTDTQYF
TRBJ2-7 TRBV10-3 CAISESRLESGEQYF
TRBJ2-1 TRBV2 CASSEVLAPYNEQFF
TRBJ2-7 TRBV6-5 CASNPGQASSYEQYF
TRBJ2-3 TRBV25-1 CASSDRIGSTDTQYF
TRBJ2-3 TRBV28 CASSLKSKTDTQYF
TRBJ2-7 TRBV6-2/TRBV6-3 CASSYSRLRVQYF
TRBJ1-5 TRBV30 CAWDDQGVQQPQHF
TRBJ2-5 TRBV3-1 CASSHIVGNSQETQYF
TRBJ2-7 TRBV20-1 CSAAGDTAYEQYF
TRBJ2-1 TRBV5-1 CASSLEQSSYNEQFF
TRBJ2-3 TRBV6-5 CASSRTSGRGGTDTQYF
TRBJ2-2 TRBV7-9 CASSLPLRGGELFF
TRBJ2-1 TRBV24-1 CATSPTSDEQFF
TRBJ2-3 TRBV10-3 CAISDGWSTDTRYF
TRBJ2-5 TRBV25-1 CASSFIGGMETQYF
TRBJ2-7 TRBV4-1 CASSQGLALFEQYF
TRBJ2-7 TRBV12-3/TRBV12-4 CASSLEPGVSYEQYF
TRBJ2-1 TRBV27 CASRRPGLALYNEQFF
TRBJ2-7 TRBV27 CASSNPWDSSYEQYF
TRBJ2-7 TRBV4-1 CASSQGAETGGLFYEQYF
TRBJ2-1 TRBV19 CASSIDPDFGYNEQFF
TRBJ2-1 TRBV27 CASREGLVNEQFF
TRBJ2-3 TRBV10-3 CATHLVGRADTQYF
TRBJ2-2 TRBV4-2 CASSSRSINGELFF
TRBJ1-3 TRBV4-3 CASSQERYTTSGNTIYF
TRBJ2-7 TRBV9 CASSSMGDYEQYF
TRBJ2-5 TRBV7-6 CASSSPGVPQETQYF
TRBJ2-3 TRBV11-2 CASSLGHGNPTDTQYF
TRBJ1-4 TRBV7-9 CASSPVEKLFF